The sample holds one count of the clone carrying this TCR beta chain. This entry comes from a study of blood T cell repertoires in COVID-19. About the research overall: The origin of the acute and convalescent COVID-19 samples was the United States, Italy and Spain. Sources were T cells, B-cell-depleted T cells, or PBMCs; the material itself was cDNA or gDNA.

This CDR3 contains 14 residues. CDR1 and CDR2 (germline): SGHTS, YDEGEE. V lost 8 bases to trimming and J lost 3 bases, with 16 bases between them. In the authors' methods: How many nucleated cells were present was estimated from reference gene primer amplification. The assay was immunoSEQ multiplex PCR, and TCRdb's table has in-frame clones only and misses some. Clone size and the V and J calls come from that table; the DNA yielded D and trimming. The sample lists about 100,000 clones; 81% were seen once. The sample was peripheral blood. The sequence derives from a man between 60 and 75 years old with acute or convalescent COVID-19. V and J are TRBV5-8 and TRBJ2-3, with TRBD2 as a possible D gene (5 bases). CDR3 loop: CASRRSGYTDTQYF. In nucleotides, the CDR3 is TGTGCCAGTAGAAGGAGCGGATATACAGATACGCAGTATTTT.